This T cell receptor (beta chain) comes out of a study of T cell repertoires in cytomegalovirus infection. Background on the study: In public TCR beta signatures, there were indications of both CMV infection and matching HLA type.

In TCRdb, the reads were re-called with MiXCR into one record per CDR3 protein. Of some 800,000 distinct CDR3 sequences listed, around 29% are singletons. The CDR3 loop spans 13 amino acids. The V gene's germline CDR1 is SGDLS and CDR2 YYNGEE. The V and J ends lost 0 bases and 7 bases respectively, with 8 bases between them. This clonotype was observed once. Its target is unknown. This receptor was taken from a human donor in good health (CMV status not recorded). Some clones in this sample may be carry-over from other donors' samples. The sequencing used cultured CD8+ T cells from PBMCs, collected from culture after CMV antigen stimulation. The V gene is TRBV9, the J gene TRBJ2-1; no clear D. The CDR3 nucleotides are TGTGCCAGCAGCGTAGCCCGGAGTAATGAGCAGTTCTTC. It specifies CASSVARSNEQFF.